The clone carrying this T cell receptor beta chain has at least ten counts. The V and J ends lost 4 bases and 5 bases, in that order; junction bases with no gene match: 3. The CDR3 contains 13 residues. CDR1 LNHNV and CDR2 YYDKDF come from the germline V gene (reference sequence). These data belong to a study of T cells after yellow fever vaccination. Study-wide results and caveats: CD4 and CD8 compartments shared a small share of clonotypes, likely from convergent recombination.

TCRdb re-derived calls from the 5' RACE reads in MiXCR, one entry per CDR3 protein. The sample holds approximately 13,000 distinct CDR3 sequences, more than 4.5% seen once. The origin of this receptor is a man aged 30 to 45 who received the YFV17D yellow fever vaccine. The genes are TRBV15 and TRBJ2-5; 8 bases are a match to TRBD1. The input for sequencing was PBMCs, either bulk or a sorted T-cell subset (CD4+, CD8+, memory, or dextramer-sorted; not recorded which), taken 45 days after the yellow fever booster vaccination. CDR3 nucleotide sequence: TGTGCCACCAGCAAGACAGGGGTGGAGACCCAGTACTTC. It yields the protein CATSKTGVETQYF.